The 17 T cell receptor beta chains below were found in one sample sequenced in a study of Ad26.COV2.S vaccination and SARS-CoV-2 variants. Treatment indicated: around 19 received Ad26.COV2.S at low or high dose, single or two shots; 5 received placebo; per-sample allocation not given. Samples came from day 63 after the first vaccine or placebo injection. Sequencing used immunoSEQ multiplex PCR; TCRdb keeps in-frame clones, though not all of them. The table records some 450,000 clones, about 92% of them present only once. The specimen comprised peripheral blood, sampled in a trial of Ad26.COV2.S vaccine versus placebo. The receptors come from a person between 18 and 65 years old who received the Ad26.COV2.S COVID-19 vaccine or a placebo.

The DNA of the CDR3 is TGTGCCAGCAGTTTTCTTTCCGGTCGGAGGGGAAGCTCCTACGAGCAGTACTTC. Protein: CASSFLSGRRGSSYEQYF. The chain uses TRBV27 and TRBJ2-7; perhaps TRBD2 as D (6 bases). Looked up from germline, CDR1 is MNHEY and CDR2 is SMNVEV (reference sequence). V was cut by 3 bases and J by 0 bases, with 21 bases left in between. This CDR3 comprises 18 residues.

CDR3 in DNA: TGTGCCAGTAGTATTTGGTCCGGCTCTGGGGCCAACGTCCTGACTTTC. It translates to CASSIWSGSGANVLTF. This chain joins TRBV19 and TRBJ2-6; no clear D. V dropped 3 bases and J dropped 0 bases, with 9 bases sitting between them. The CDR3 spans 16 residues. In germline, CDR1 is LNHDA, CDR2 SQIVND (reference sequence).

This clone appeared a few times. CDR3 coding DNA: TGTGCCAGTAGTCCCGGACAGGGGGCTCAGAGCTATGGCTACACCTTC. Translated, it gives CASSPGQGAQSYGYTF. The V gene is TRBV19, the J gene TRBJ1-2; 11 nucleotides line up with TRBD1. The germline CDR1 and CDR2 sequences are LNHDA and SQIVND (reference sequence). The trim removed 5 bases at V and 4 bases at J, leaving 9 bases unmatched. The CDR3 runs 16 residues. Looking up the rest from reference TRBV19 and TRBJ1-2 gives the full variable domain: DGGITQSPKYLFRKEGQNVTLSCEQNLNHDAMYWYRQDPGQGLRLIYYSQIVNDFQKGDIAEGYSVSREKKESFPLTVTSAQKNPTAFYLCASSPGQGAQSYGYTFGSGTRLTVV.

This chain connects TRBV5-6 to TRBJ2-7, with TRBD2 matching 7 bases. There are 13 residues in the CDR3. The V and J ends lost 0 bases and 5 bases, in that order; junction bases with no gene match: 2. Germline values: CDR1 SGHDT, CDR2 YYEEEE. The DNA for the CDR3 is TGTGCCAGCAGCTTGGGTACTAGCGACGAGCAGTACTTC. Encoded protein: CASSLGTSDEQYF.

The CDR3 region has the DNA TGTGCCAGCAGGGGACAGGCTAGCGGGAGGGCCGGGGAGCAGTACTTC. Its translation is CASRGQASGRAGEQYF. The rearrangement links TRBV27 to TRBJ2-7; 12 bases fit TRBD2. Per the germline V gene, CDR1 is MNHEY and CDR2 is SMNVEV (reference sequence). The junction had 13 bases not matched to a gene; V was cut back by 6 bases and J by 7 bases. The CDR3 is 16 residues long.

The chain employs TRBV2 and TRBJ2-6; 7 nucleotides line up with TRBD1. The length of the CDR3 is 19 residues. The germline CDR1 and CDR2 sequences are SNHLY and FYNNEI. Trimming cost V 8 bases and J 0 bases; bases outside gene matches: 16. CDR3 sequence: CASCFPFGTALSGANVLTF. The CDR3 region has the DNA TGTGCCAGCTGTTTCCCATTCGGGACAGCCCTCTCTGGGGCCAACGTCCTGACTTTC.

The chain joins TRBV7-6 to TRBJ2-2, with 9 bases identical to TRBD2. This CDR3 spans 15 amino acids. V dropped 1 base and J dropped 5; count of bases not matched to a gene: 2. Looked up from germline, CDR1 is SGHVS and CDR2 is FNYEAQ. Written as DNA, the CDR3 is TGTGCCAGCAGCTTAGGCCTAGCGGGGACCGGGGAGCTGTTTTTT. Encoded protein: CASSLGLAGTGELFF.

This clone was counted between two and nine times. This rearrangement joins TRBV19 to TRBJ1-5; D is perhaps TRBD1 (5 bases). Trimming removed 6 bases from V and 7 bases from J, with 19 bases in between. Germline V lookup: CDR1 LNHDA, CDR2 SQIVND (reference sequence). The CDR3 runs 15 residues. The CDR3 spells CASSPSTPGQQPQHF. Written as DNA, the CDR3 is TGTGCCAGTAGCCCATCGACACCAGGGCAACAGCCCCAGCATTTT.

This chain links TRBV13 with TRBJ2-5, with D possibly TRBD2 on 5 matching bases. The V end lost 1 base, the J end lost 2 bases, and 11 bases lay between the germline ends. The CDR3 is 15 residues long. Germline V gives CDR1 PRHDT, CDR2 FYEKMQ (reference sequence). CDR3 in amino acids: CASSLVGDVQETQYF. The CDR3 DNA reads TGTGCCAGCAGCTTAGTGGGAGACGTACAAGAGACCCAGTACTTC. Full variable domain (remainder filled in from reference TRBV13 and TRBJ2-5): AAGVIQSPRHLIKEKRETATLKCYPIPRHDTVYWYQQGPGQDPQFLISFYEKMQSDKGSIPDRFSAQQFSDYHSELNMSSLELGDSALYFCASSLVGDVQETQYFGPGTRLLVL.

The chain carries TRBV29-1 and TRBJ1-2, with D possibly TRBD1 on 6 matching bases. Looked up from germline, CDR1 is SQVTM and CDR2 is ANQGSEA. The V and J ends lost 5 bases and 4 bases respectively, with 23 bases between them. The CDR3 is made up of 16 amino acids. For the CDR3, the DNA is TGCAGCGTTTATGGGGTCTCAGGGGCTGCTCGCTATGGCTACACCTTC. Encoded protein: CSVYGVSGAARYGYTF. Filled out from reference TRBV29-1 and TRBJ1-2, the complete variable domain reads SAVISQKPSRDICQRGTSLTIQCQVDSQVTMMFWYRQQPGQSLTLIATANQGSEATYESGFVIDKFPISRPNLTFSTLTVSNMSPEDSSIYLCSVYGVSGAARYGYTFGSGTRLTVV.

The chain recombines TRBV7-2 with TRBJ2-1; 8 bases are a match to TRBD2. CDR1 and CDR2 (germline): SGHTA, FQGNSA. After removal of 3 bases from V and 0 bases from J, the junction contained 1 base not matched to a gene. This CDR3 spans 15 amino acids. CDR3 protein: CASSFSGNSYNEQFF. For the CDR3, the DNA is TGTGCCAGCAGCTTTAGCGGGAACTCCTACAATGAGCAGTTCTTC.

The chain uses TRBV30 and TRBJ1-5, with 9 bases that match TRBD1. Per germline, CDR1 GTSNPN and CDR2 SVGIG (reference sequence). J lost 6 bases, V lost 4 bases, and 1 base had no gene match. This CDR3 region has 12 residues. CDR3 sequence: CAWKGQGQPQHF. CDR3 nucleotide sequence: TGTGCCTGGAAGGGACAGGGTCAGCCCCAGCATTTT.

This rearrangement joins TRBV5-1 to TRBJ2-3; TRBD1 might be the D (7 bases). The ends were cut back, 4 bases at V and 4 bases at J, with 16 bases in the middle. The germline CDR1 and CDR2 sequences are SGHRS and YFSETQ. The CDR3 loop spans 15 amino acids. This chain's CDR3 is CASSNQGGEADTQYF. The CDR3 nucleotides are TGCGCCAGCAGCAACCAGGGGGGAGAGGCAGATACGCAGTATTTT.

The chain uses TRBV5-4 and TRBJ2-1; D remains ambiguous. The germline V gene has CDR1 SGHNT and CDR2 YYREEE (reference sequence). Deletions cut 1 base from V and 4 bases from J, with 6 bases between. The CDR3 loop spans 13 amino acids. CDR3 nucleotide sequence: TGTGCCAGCAGCTTGAATCTGTACAATGAGCAGTTCTTC. It encodes CASSLNLYNEQFF.

This clone has only one observation. The V call is TRBV5-1, the J call TRBJ2-7; 8 nucleotides align to TRBD2. CDR1 is SGHRS and CDR2 is YFSETQ in the germline V gene. V shed 5 bases, J shed 2 bases, and the junction held 12 bases outside the gene matches. The CDR3 sequence is 16 residues long. CDR3 coding DNA: TGCGCCAGCAGTCCTGCAGTTGGAGCGGGAGCCTACGAGCAGTACTTC. Translation gives CASSPAVGAGAYEQYF.

The J gene is TRBJ1-1, the V gene TRBV28, with a tentative D call TRBD1 (6 bases). Germline CDR1 is MDHEN and CDR2 is SYDVKM. There are 14 residues in the CDR3. Deletions cut 9 bases from V and 5 bases from J, with 19 bases between. The CDR3: CASTGGQGRTEAFF. The CDR3 coding sequence is TGTGCCAGTACCGGAGGCCAGGGGAGGACTGAAGCTTTCTTT.

The chain employs TRBV19 and TRBJ2-5, with 8 bases identical to TRBD1. Germline lookup yields CDR1 LNHDA and CDR2 SQIVND (reference sequence). Germline trimming cut 6 bases from V and 2 bases from J; bases unmatched to any gene: 2. This CDR3 is built from 13 residues. For the CDR3, the DNA is TGTGCCAGTAGGAGGACAGGGCAAGAGACCCAGTACTTC. Its translation: CASRRTGQETQYF.